The 17 T cell receptor beta chains presented below share a single source sample, sequenced in a study of graft-versus-host responses after intestinal transplantation. TCRdb's table, derived via immunoSEQ multiplex PCR, lists solely in-frame clones and lacks some. The sample lists roughly 50,000 clones; less than 95% were seen once. Sequencing used PBMCs, obtained roughly 680 days after intestinal transplant. The receptors were gathered from a human patient who received an intestinal transplant, so some T cells may come from the graft donor.

This chain links TRBV11-3 with TRBJ2-7, with TRBD1 matching 8 bases. The J segment lost 0 bases and the V segment lost 4 bases, leaving 2 bases of the junction unmatched. Looked up from germline, CDR1 is SGHNT and CDR2 is YENEEA. The CDR3 covers 14 residues. The CDR3 DNA reads as TGTGCCAGCAGCTGGACAGGGTTCTCCTACGAGCAGTACTTC. Translating gives CASSWTGFSYEQYF.

CDR3 loop: CASTPRASGYNEQFF. The CDR3 bases are TGTGCCAGCACCCCCCGGGCTAGCGGGTACAATGAGCAGTTCTTC. The rearrangement links TRBV5-4 to TRBJ2-1; 8 nucleotides match TRBD2. V shed 6 bases, J shed 4 bases, and the junction held 9 bases outside the gene matches. This CDR3 has 15 residues. The germline V gene has CDR1 SGHNT and CDR2 YYREEE (reference sequence).

This rearrangement joins TRBV7-9 to TRBJ2-7, with D possibly TRBD2 on 5 matching bases. CDR3 size: 14 residues. Germline assignment: CDR1 SEHNR and CDR2 FQNEAQ (reference sequence). Trimming removed 6 bases at V and 5 bases at J, with 17 bases between. CDR3 region: CASSSPGKDDEQYF. As DNA, the CDR3 is TGTGCCAGCAGTTCCCCGGGAAAGGACGACGAGCAGTACTTC. The full variable domain, with the rest looked up from reference TRBV7-9 and TRBJ2-7, is DTGVSQNPRHKITKRGQNVTFRCDPISEHNRLYWYRQTLGQGPEFLTYFQNEAQLEKSRLLSDRFSAERPKGSFSTLEIQRTEQGDSAMYLCASSSPGKDDEQYFGPGTRLTVT.

The chain joins TRBV5-1 to TRBJ2-1; 7 bases align to TRBD1. Germline CDR1 reads SGHRS; CDR2 reads YFSETQ. V shed 6 bases, J shed 4 bases, and the junction held 4 bases outside the gene matches. The length of the CDR3 is 13 residues. The CDR3, as DNA: TGCGCCAGCACCCTGGGACAGTACAATGAGCAGTTCTTC. It is translated as CASTLGQYNEQFF.

This clone was seen more than once but under ten times. The J gene is TRBJ2-7, the V gene TRBV5-4; D might be TRBD1 or TRBD2, each matching 5 bases. The CDR3 consists of 14 residues. Germline assignment: CDR1 SGHNT and CDR2 YYREEE (reference sequence). Trimming cost V 6 bases and J 7 bases, with 20 bases left between them. This CDR3 reads CASTTEEGAREQYF. The CDR3, as DNA: TGTGCCAGCACCACGGAGGAAGGGGCGCGTGAGCAGTACTTC.

V usage is TRBV15 and J usage is TRBJ1-4; D ambiguous. The ends were cut back, 1 base at V and 7 bases at J, with 16 bases in the middle. Per germline, CDR1 LNHNV and CDR2 YYDKDF (reference sequence). This CDR3 is built from 16 residues. CDR3 region: CATSRVSGTNGEKLFF. CDR3 in DNA: TGTGCCACCAGCAGAGTCTCGGGAACTAATGGTGAAAAACTGTTTTTT. The variable domain in full, completed from reference TRBV15 and TRBJ1-4, reads DAMVIQNPRYQVTQFGKPVTLSCSQTLNHNVMYWYQQKSSQAPKLLFHYYDKDFNNEADTPDNFQSRRPNTSFCFLDIRSPGLGDTAMYLCATSRVSGTNGEKLFFGSGTQLSVL.

As regards this clone: The sample holds other DNA sequences that translate to the same CDR3. The chain couples TRBV7-2 to TRBJ1-5; D is undetermined. The CDR3 totals 14 residues. Trimming cost V 6 bases and J 9 bases, with 18 bases left between them. Germline values: CDR1 SGHTA, CDR2 FQGNSA. CDR3 region: CASSQDGPRAPQHF. CDR3 nucleotides: TGTGCCAGCAGTCAGGACGGCCCCCGGGCGCCCCAGCATTTT.

The chain carries TRBV7-3 and TRBJ1-4; 7 bases align to TRBD1. This CDR3 spans 17 amino acids. The V segment lost 5 bases and the J segment 1 base; nucleotides outside the gene matches: 10. Germline V gene lookup returns CDR1 SGHTA and CDR2 FQGTGA. The DNA for the CDR3 is TGTGCCAGCAGCCCAAACAGGGGAGCCCTAACTAATGAAAAACTGTTTTTT. This translates into CASSPNRGALTNEKLFF.

The J gene is TRBJ1-2, the V gene TRBV6-6; 9 bases are shared with TRBD1. The germline V gene encodes CDR1 MNHNY and CDR2 SVGAGI (reference sequence). Unmatched junction bases numbered 9, after V lost 3 bases and J lost 4 bases. The CDR3 extends over 16 amino acids. The CDR3 sequence: CASSYRDRVSTYGYTF. In DNA form, the CDR3 reads TGTGCCAGCAGTTATCGGGACAGGGTATCGACCTATGGCTACACCTTC.

This chain connects TRBV6-4 to TRBJ1-1; no firm D call. V lost 4 bases to trimming and J lost 1 base, with 10 bases between them. The germline V gene has CDR1 MRHNA and CDR2 SNTAGT. There are 14 residues in the CDR3. This chain's CDR3 is CASSATTANTEAFF. In nucleotides, the CDR3 is TGTGCCAGCAGTGCCACTACAGCGAACACTGAAGCTTTCTTT.

This chain uses TRBV9 with TRBJ2-5; 8 nucleotides line up with TRBD2. The CDR3 has 15 residues. J was trimmed by 4 bases and V by 5 bases; bases with no gene match: 10. Germline V lookup: CDR1 SGDLS, CDR2 YYNGEE. As DNA, the CDR3 is TGTGCCAGCAGTTACGACGGGGGGGCCTCAGAGACCCAGTACTTC. Translated, it gives CASSYDGGASETQYF. Full variable domain (rest looked up from reference TRBV9 and TRBJ2-5): DSGVTQTPKHLITATGQRVTLRCSPRSGDLSVYWYQQSLDQGLQFLIQYYNGEERAKGNILERFSAQQFPDLHSELNLSSLELGDSALYFCASSYDGGASETQYFGPGTRLLVL.

In this sample, this clone turned up once. This rearrangement joins TRBV30 to TRBJ1-1; no reliable D call. V was clipped by 7 bases and J by 4 bases, with 16 bases between them. Germline values: CDR1 GTSNPN, CDR2 SVGIG (reference sequence). CDR3 length: 13 residues. The CDR3 DNA follows: TGTGCCTACGGGCCCCGGCTCGGCACTGAAGCTTTCTTT. Its protein product is CAYGPRLGTEAFF.

The chain couples TRBV5-1 to TRBJ1-1; a possible D gene is TRBD1 (5 bases). V lost 0 bases and J 6 bases, leaving 18 bases between the germline ends. In germline, CDR1 is SGHRS, CDR2 YFSETQ. This CDR3 spans 16 amino acids. The CDR3 loop is CASSLGGSLVGAEAFF. The DNA of the CDR3 is TGCGCCAGCAGCTTGGGGGGCTCCCTTGTGGGCGCTGAAGCTTTCTTT.

This clone was seen a few times. The V gene is TRBV6-5, the J gene TRBJ1-6; 7 nucleotides match TRBD1. The trim removed 5 bases at V and 8 bases at J, leaving 6 bases unmatched. CDR1 and CDR2 (germline): MNHEY, SVGAGI. The CDR3 runs 14 residues. The CDR3 region has the DNA TGTGCCAGCAGTCCCGCAGGGGGGTATTCACCCCTCCACTTT. Protein sequence: CASSPAGGYSPLHF.

The chain uses TRBV19 and TRBJ1-1, with a weak D call TRBD1 (5 bases). This CDR3 is 14 amino acids long. V shed 3 bases and J shed 5 bases, with 13 bases lying between them. CDR1 and CDR2 from the germline V gene are LNHDA and SQIVND (reference sequence). CDR3: CASSIQGKVTEAFF. The CDR3 DNA reads as TGTGCCAGTAGTATCCAGGGTAAAGTGACTGAAGCTTTCTTT.

This chain connects TRBV19 to TRBJ2-2; D gene ambiguous. This CDR3 spans 13 amino acids. The germline V gene encodes CDR1 LNHDA and CDR2 SQIVND (reference sequence). Trimming took off 3 bases at V and 6 bases at J, with 8 bases between the two ends. As DNA, the CDR3 is TGTGCCAGTAGTATTATCCGGGCCGGGGAGCTGTTTTTT. It is translated as CASSIIRAGELFF.

The gene calls are TRBV7-9 and TRBJ2-1; D is unclear. Germline CDR1 and CDR2: SEHNR and FQNEAQ (reference sequence). This CDR3 spans 17 amino acids. Trimming left V 3 bases short and J 1 base short, with 16 bases between. CDR3 in DNA: TGTGCCAGCAGCTTGGGTCGTATAAGGGATTCCTACAATGAGCAGTTCTTC. Its protein is CASSLGRIRDSYNEQFF.